This T cell receptor beta chain stems from a study of vaccination and CD4 T cells after COVID-19. Turning to the study itself: Stimulation of the cells used overlapping spike peptide pools from SARS-CoV-2 and from the common cold coronaviruses HCoV-NL63, HCoV-OC43 and HCoV-229E.

This clonotype appeared a few times. Antigen specificity is unknown. Germline V gene sequence: CDR1 SEHNR, CDR2 FQNEAQ (reference sequence). This CDR3 region has 16 residues. Trimming took off 0 bases at V and 2 bases at J, with 13 bases between the two ends. With the Oncomine TCR Beta short-read assay, DNA from cultured CD4+ T cells was sequenced. CD4+ T cells were cultured, and genomic DNA was extracted from them. One entry per CDR3 protein results from TCRdb running MiXCR on the PCR reads. The profile shows some 12,000 distinct CDR3 sequences, approximately 61% of them singletons. Treatment reported: roughly ten-day PBMC culture with coronavirus spike peptide pools or control peptides (ViraFEST assay). Dates of positive PCR ran from March to December 2020, before US Alpha, Beta and Delta variants. The culture of 2 million or so PBMCs per well included about 9.7 IU/ml IL-2 and approximately 10 ug/ml peptide pools.

The sequence derives from a human donor who had recovered from COVID-19. Sequencing was carried out using CD4+ T cells from blood, cultured in vitro. The rearrangement links TRBV7-9 to TRBJ1-2; D is ambiguous. The CDR3 DNA reads as TGTGCCAGCAGCTTAGCGGCAGGCCTACCAAACTATGGCTACACCTTC. Amino acids: CASSLAAGLPNYGYTF.